A selection of T cell receptor beta chains follows, all from one sample in a study of technical replicates of blood from a handful of donors. Produced via immunoSEQ multiplex PCR; TCRdb's table is partial and in-frame only. Of under 65,000 clones in the sample, about 86% were seen once. The sequenced material came from PBMCs. These receptors were collected from a human donor in good health. Some clones in this sample may be carry-over from other donors' samples. Each CDR3 is given with its conserved first and last residue. D genes are given only for firm matches. The size entry is marked missing in some rows and otherwise reads once, few, many or a size class.

cdr3_aa	cdr3_nt	v_call	d_call	clone_size	j_call
CASSIDETGGWNEQFF	TGTGCCAGTAGTATAGACGAGACAGGGGGCTGGAATGAGCAGTTCTTC	TRBV19	TRBD1	NA	TRBJ2-1
CASSPTGTSDGNEQFF	TGTGCCAGCAGCCCTACCGGGACTAGCGACGGGAATGAGCAGTTCTTC	TRBV7-2	TRBD2	NA	TRBJ2-1
CSVVSGREQYF	TGCAGCGTTGTGAGTGGTCGCGAGCAGTACTTC	TRBV29-1	NA	NA	TRBJ2-7
CASSDQRGVNTGELFF	TGTGCCAGCAGTGACCAGCGGGGTGTCAACACCGGGGAGCTGTTTTTT	TRBV2	TRBD2	NA	TRBJ2-2
CASRRAGRTYNEQFF	TGTGCCAGTCGACGAGCGGGGAGAACCTACAATGAGCAGTTCTTC	TRBV19	TRBD2	NA	TRBJ2-1
CASSDVTGTGNTIYF	TGTGCCAGCAGTGACGTGACAGGGACTGGAAACACCATATATTTT	TRBV6-4	TRBD1	NA	TRBJ1-3
CASSLTDRSSTDTQYF	TGTGCCAGCAGCCTGACGGACAGGTCGAGCACAGATACGCAGTATTTT	TRBV4-2	TRBD1	NA	TRBJ2-3
CASSTGERSGELFF	TGTGCCAGTAGTACCGGGGAGAGGTCCGGGGAGCTGTTTTTT	TRBV19	NA	NA	TRBJ2-2
CASSTGLGLNIQYF	TGTGCCAGCAGCACCGGACTAGGTCTAAACATTCAGTACTTC	TRBV7-3	TRBD2	NA	TRBJ2-4
CASSVGASGTYNEQFF	TGTGCCAGCAGCGTAGGAGCTAGCGGGACATACAATGAGCAGTTCTTC	TRBV9	TRBD2	few	TRBJ2-1
CASSSSQGLQTQYF	TGTGCCAGCAGCTCAAGCCAGGGCCTACAGACCCAGTACTTC	TRBV11-2	NA	NA	TRBJ2-5
CASSPGGLQQETQYF	TGTGCCAGCAGCCCCGGGGGACTACAACAAGAGACCCAGTACTTC	TRBV7-9	TRBD2	NA	TRBJ2-5
CASSLTGANMNTEAFF	TGTGCCAGCAGCCTAACAGGGGCGAACATGAACACTGAAGCTTTCTTT	TRBV7-9	TRBD1	NA	TRBJ1-1
CASSGWDQPQHF	TGTGCCAGCTCAGGGTGGGATCAGCCCCAGCATTTT	TRBV5-6	NA	NA	TRBJ1-5
CASSLRQAYNEQFF	TGTGCCAGCAGCTTAAGACAGGCGTACAACGAGCAGTTCTTC	TRBV7-2	NA	few	TRBJ2-1
CASGLTRGVLYGYTF	TGTGCTAGTGGTTTGACCCGGGGGGTTCTTTATGGCTACACCTTC	TRBV12-5	NA	NA	TRBJ1-2
CASHPTSGGSTDTQYF	TGTGCCAGCCACCCAACTAGCGGGGGGAGCACAGATACGCAGTATTTT	TRBV11-2	TRBD2	NA	TRBJ2-3
CASSSRGGVDEQYF	TGCGCCAGCAGCTCCCGGGGGGGGGTCGACGAGCAGTACTTC	TRBV5-1	TRBD2	few	TRBJ2-7
CASSHDGTGDTGELFF	TGTGCCAGCAGCCATGACGGGACTGGAGACACCGGGGAGCTGTTTTTT	TRBV4-2	NA	NA	TRBJ2-2
CAWTNTGTLAFF	TGTGCCTGGACCAACACGGGAACACTAGCTTTCTTT	TRBV30	NA	NA	TRBJ1-1
CASSLEGGPYNEQFF	TGTGCCAGCAGCTTAGAAGGGGGCCCCTACAATGAGCAGTTCTTC	TRBV13	TRBD1	once	TRBJ2-1
CASTREGSYEQYF	TGTGCCAGCACGCGGGAGGGATCCTACGAGCAGTACTTC	TRBV2	TRBD2	NA	TRBJ2-7
CASSQGTSGEYNEQFF	TGTGCCAGCAGCCAAGGGACTAGCGGGGAGTACAATGAGCAGTTCTTC	TRBV4-2	TRBD2	medium-sized	TRBJ2-1
CASRDRDRSYGYTF	TGTGCCAGCAGGGACCGGGACAGAAGTTATGGCTACACCTTC	TRBV6-5	TRBD1	NA	TRBJ1-2
CASSLGGGNTEAFF	TGCGCCAGCAGCTTGGGAGGGGGTAACACTGAAGCTTTCTTT	TRBV5-1	NA	NA	TRBJ1-1
CASSVAGLATYEQYF	TGTGCCAGCAGCGTGGCGGGACTAGCGACCTACGAGCAGTACTTC	TRBV9	TRBD2	NA	TRBJ2-7